Below, 19 T cell receptor beta chains from the same sample are listed, as sequenced in a study of cytomegalovirus exposure and HLA in healthy donors. Both 60 Vbeta primers and 13 Jbeta primers went into the PCR. Profiled with immunoSEQ multiplex PCR; TCRdb holds only in-frame clones, not every one. This table has around 70,000 clones, 72% appearing once. Sequencing input: PBMCs. All receptors come from a woman in her 40s in good health and CMV-seropositive.

A few counts support this clone. The rearrangement links TRBV7-9 to TRBJ2-1, with 11 bases that match TRBD2. Germline-derived CDR1 and CDR2 are SEHNR and FQNEAQ (reference sequence). V trimming: 5 bases; J trimming: 4 bases; junction bases outside the gene matches: 13. The CDR3 is 18 amino acids. CDR3 region: CASSNSRLAGGRYNEQFF. The CDR3 bases are TGTGCCAGCAGCAACTCAAGATTAGCGGGGGGGCGATACAATGAGCAGTTCTTC. The variable domain in full, completed from reference TRBV7-9 and TRBJ2-1, reads DTGVSQNPRHKITKRGQNVTFRCDPISEHNRLYWYRQTLGQGPEFLTYFQNEAQLEKSRLLSDRFSAERPKGSFSTLEIQRTEQGDSAMYLCASSNSRLAGGRYNEQFFGPGTRLTVL.

The chain has TRBV11-2 and TRBJ1-5; 8 nucleotides line up with TRBD1. Germline-derived CDR1 and CDR2 are SGHAT and FQNNGV. CDR3 length equals 15 residues. V shed 4 bases and J 4 bases; nucleotides not matched to a gene: 6. CDR3 coding DNA: TGTGCCAGCAGCTCAAATACAGGGGGAAATCAGCCCCAGCATTTT. The encoded protein is CASSSNTGGNQPQHF. The entire variable domain, with the rest obtained from reference TRBV11-2 and TRBJ1-5, is as follows: EAGVAQSPRYKIIEKRQSVAFWCNPISGHATLYWYQQILGQGPKLLIQFQNNGVVDDSQLPKDRFSAERLKGVDSTLKIQPAKLEDSAVYLCASSSNTGGNQPQHFGDGTRLSIL.

The chain employs TRBV11-2 and TRBJ1-5; D not resolved. Trimming left V 4 bases short and J 0 bases short, with 10 bases between. From germline, CDR1 is SGHAT and CDR2 FQNNGV. CDR3 length: 15 amino acids. As DNA, the CDR3 is TGTGCCAGCAGCTCAACTACGGGTAGCAATCAGCCCCAGCATTTT. Translated: CASSSTTGSNQPQHF.

The J gene is TRBJ1-1, the V gene TRBV6-5; TRBD1 might be the D (6 bases). Trimming took 4 bases from V and 6 from J, leaving 18 bases between them. Germline CDR1 and CDR2: MNHEY and SVGAGI. This CDR3 comprises 15 residues. The CDR3 DNA reads TGTGCCAGCAGTTCCCGCGCCAGGGGAAGCGCTGAAGCTTTCTTT. This encodes CASSSRARGSAEAFF.

This clone is deemed medium-sized. This chain connects TRBV5-1 to TRBJ2-6, with unresolved D. This CDR3 spans 17 amino acids. The V gene's germline CDR1 is SGHRS and CDR2 YFSETQ. Deletions cut 4 bases from V and 2 bases from J, with 16 bases between. The CDR3: CASSLSSPSPGANVLTF. The CDR3 DNA reads as TGCGCCAGCAGCCTGAGTTCACCATCCCCTGGGGCCAACGTCCTGACTTTC.

The chain uses TRBV19 and TRBJ2-7; D not resolved. The CDR3 sequence is 12 residues long. V gave up 2 bases and J gave up 5 bases, with 7 bases separating them. The germline V gene encodes CDR1 LNHDA and CDR2 SQIVND (reference sequence). The CDR3 DNA reads TGTGCCAGTAGTATATTAGGAGACGAGCAGTACTTC. Its translation: CASSILGDEQYF.

J is TRBJ2-3 and V is TRBV5-1, with TRBD1 matching over 10 bases. The germline gives CDR1 SGHRS, CDR2 YFSETQ. With V trimmed by 5 bases and J by 4 bases, 4 bases remained unmatched. The CDR3 covers 14 residues. CDR3 DNA: TGCGCCAGCAGGCTGGGACAGGGGTCAGATACGCAGTATTTT. Protein sequence: CASRLGQGSDTQYF.

This clone came up once. The gene calls are TRBV5-1 and TRBJ1-1; tentative D call: TRBD1 (6 bases). Germline assignment: CDR1 SGHRS and CDR2 YFSETQ. V was trimmed by 1 base and J by 0 bases, leaving 10 bases between them. The CDR3 is 15 residues long. The CDR3 loop is CASSLWDKMNTEAFF. The DNA of the CDR3 is TGCGCCAGCAGCTTGTGGGACAAAATGAACACTGAAGCTTTCTTT.

The CDR3, as DNA: TGCGCCAGCAGCGATCCGAAAGCGGGGGTCCTGGAGACCCAGTACTTC. Translating gives CASSDPKAGVLETQYF. The V call is TRBV10-1, the J call TRBJ2-5; 8 bases line up with TRBD2. The germline V gene encodes CDR1 WNHNN and CDR2 SYGVQD (reference sequence). The CDR3 sequence is 16 residues long. J lost 5 bases, V lost 6 bases, and 14 bases had no gene match.

Written as DNA, the CDR3 is TGTGCCAGTAGCAGGGACAGGGAAACTGAAGCTTTCTTT. Amino acids: CASSRDRETEAFF. This chain joins TRBV19 and TRBJ1-1, with 9 bases that match TRBD1. The CDR3 covers 13 residues. Germline lookup yields CDR1 LNHDA and CDR2 SQIVND (reference sequence). V lost 6 bases and J lost 5; bases outside the gene matches: 4. Based on the CDR3 plus reference TRBV19 and TRBJ1-1, the full variable domain is DGGITQSPKYLFRKEGQNVTLSCEQNLNHDAMYWYRQDPGQGLRLIYYSQIVNDFQKGDIAEGYSVSREKKESFPLTVTSAQKNPTAFYLCASSRDRETEAFFGQGTRLTVV.

Here the CDR3 reads CASATGITEAFF. CDR3 nucleotides: TGTGCCAGTGCGACAGGGATAACTGAAGCTTTCTTT. This chain connects TRBV19 to TRBJ1-1, with 7 bases fitting TRBD1. This CDR3 region has 12 residues. Looked up from germline, CDR1 is LNHDA and CDR2 is SQIVND (reference sequence). Unmatched junction bases numbered 5, after V lost 8 bases and J lost 5 bases.

The rearrangement links TRBV6-5 to TRBJ1-2; TRBD1 matches 10 bases. There are 14 residues in the CDR3. V lost 5 bases and J lost 3; bases outside the gene matches: 3. Germline assignment: CDR1 MNHEY and CDR2 SVGAGI. CDR3 nucleotide sequence: TGTGCCAGCAGTCAGGGACAGGGGCACTATGGCTACACCTTC. Translating gives CASSQGQGHYGYTF.

The chain employs TRBV18 and TRBJ2-1, with 10 bases lining up with TRBD2. After removal of 2 bases from V and 4 bases from J, the junction contained 2 bases not matched to a gene. Germline assignment: CDR1 KGHSH and CDR2 LQKENI. This CDR3 is built from 15 residues. In DNA, the CDR3 is TGTGCCAGCTCACCATATAGCGGGGGGTACAATGAGCAGTTCTTC. Residues: CASSPYSGGYNEQFF.

The chain couples TRBV20-1 to TRBJ1-4; 7 bases align to TRBD1. Germline CDR1 and CDR2: DFQATT and SNEGSKA (reference sequence). V shed 6 bases and J 7 bases; nucleotides not matched to a gene: 2. CDR3 length: 11 amino acids. The CDR3 is CSAYRGEKLFF. The CDR3 DNA reads TGCAGTGCCTACAGGGGTGAAAAACTGTTTTTT.

V usage is TRBV7-9 and J usage is TRBJ2-3; D remains ambiguous. The CDR3 has 15 amino acids. With 5 bases removed from V and 4 bases from J, the gap between germline ends came to 16 bases. The germline V gene has CDR1 SEHNR and CDR2 FQNEAQ (reference sequence). The chain's CDR3 is CASSHLPLDPDTQYF. The DNA for the CDR3 is TGTGCCAGCAGCCACTTACCCCTAGACCCAGATACGCAGTATTTT. Full variable domain (rest looked up from reference TRBV7-9 and TRBJ2-3): DTGVSQNPRHKITKRGQNVTFRCDPISEHNRLYWYRQTLGQGPEFLTYFQNEAQLEKSRLLSDRFSAERPKGSFSTLEIQRTEQGDSAMYLCASSHLPLDPDTQYFGPGTRLTVL.

This chain uses TRBV5-1 with TRBJ1-6, with unresolved D. CDR3 length equals 14 residues. CDR1 and CDR2 from the germline V gene are SGHRS and YFSETQ. With 6 bases removed from V and 8 bases from J, the gap between germline ends came to 15 bases. The CDR3 coding sequence is TGCGCCAGCAAGTACAGCGGGGTTGATTCACCCCTCCACTTT. Translated, it gives CASKYSGVDSPLHF.

In its sample, this clone was seen once. CDR3 sequence reads: CASSGPGENTGELFF. In DNA form, the CDR3 reads TGCGCCAGCAGTGGGCCAGGGGAGAACACCGGGGAGCTGTTTTTT. The chain links TRBV10-2 to TRBJ2-2, with a tentative D call TRBD1 (6 bases). Germline loops: CDR1 WSHSY, CDR2 SAAADI. The V and J ends lost 4 bases and 1 base respectively, with 10 bases between them. The CDR3 runs to 15 residues.

This CDR3 reads CASSYSGGTGELFF. The CDR3 DNA follows: TGTGCCAGCAGCTATTCAGGGGGGACCGGGGAGCTGTTTTTT. This chain connects TRBV7-2 to TRBJ2-2, with D possibly matching TRBD1 (7 bases). The V gene's germline CDR1 is SGHTA and CDR2 FQGNSA. The CDR3 contains 14 residues. V was clipped by 4 bases and J by 5 bases, with 11 bases between them.

The chain is built from TRBV2 and TRBJ2-3, with 9 positions matching TRBD1. CDR3 size: 15 residues. V was clipped by 7 bases and J by 0 bases; unmatched bases: 5. Germline V gene lookup returns CDR1 SNHLY and CDR2 FYNNEI. Written as DNA, the CDR3 is TGTGCCAGCACTCCGACAGGGGGAAGCACAGATACGCAGTATTTT. Protein: CASTPTGGSTDTQYF.